This record looks at one T cell receptor beta chain sequence and its context. Authors' methods: How many nucleated cells were present was estimated from reference gene primer amplification. Sequencing used immunoSEQ multiplex PCR; TCRdb keeps in-frame clones, though not all of them. V and J calls and clone size follow that table, whereas D and trimming were derived from the DNA. The sample includes 110,000 or so clones, approximately 72% of them seen just once. CDR1 MNHEY and CDR2 SVGAGI come from the germline V gene. CDR3 length equals 12 residues. The V end lost 2 bases, the J end lost 9 bases, and 8 bases lay between the germline ends. This sample is drawn from a study of blood T cell repertoires in COVID-19. For the study at large: The United States, Italy and Spain provided the acute and convalescent COVID-19 samples. From T cells, B-cell-depleted T cells, or PBMCs came the material, which was cDNA or gDNA.

Sequencing used peripheral blood. This TCR was sampled from a woman aged 70-85 years with acute or convalescent COVID-19. The chain links TRBV6-5 to TRBJ2-1; tentative D call: TRBD1 (6 bases). CDR3 in DNA: TGTGCCAGCAGTTACGGGACAATTGAGCAGTTCTTC. It specifies CASSYGTIEQFF.